This T cell receptor (beta chain) was identified in a study of T cell responses to AZD1222 COVID-19 vaccine. Some clones are missing from TCRdb's copy, which holds only in-frame ones; the method was immunoSEQ multiplex PCR. The data contain hundreds of thousands of clones, 90% to 95% of them seen just once; the ten biggest clones take up around 1%. CDR3 length equals 13 residues. With 8 bases clipped from V and 6 bases from J, the junction kept 8 bases outside the gene matches. Germline V CDR1 and CDR2: ENHRY, SYGVKD. Turning to this clone: Its antigen remains unknown.

Study-wide results and limits: Along spike, vaccine-associated CD4 TCRs were found throughout, with dominance at 160-218 and 743-854. Spike-specific TCRs gained breadth and depth after people received two AZD1222 doses. Clonal diversity was possibly underestimated, and white British individuals and females predominated among donors. Unmutated variant regions reportedly attract nearly half of all spike-specific TCRs.

V gene TRBV10-3 combines with J gene TRBJ1-2, with 8 bases identical to TRBD1. This TCR derives from an adult in good health. The source was peripheral blood, collected on day 0 of MenACWY control vaccination. This CDR3 is CAIGDRSLNGYTF. Written as DNA, the CDR3 is TGTGCCATCGGGGACAGGAGCTTGAATGGCTACACCTTC.